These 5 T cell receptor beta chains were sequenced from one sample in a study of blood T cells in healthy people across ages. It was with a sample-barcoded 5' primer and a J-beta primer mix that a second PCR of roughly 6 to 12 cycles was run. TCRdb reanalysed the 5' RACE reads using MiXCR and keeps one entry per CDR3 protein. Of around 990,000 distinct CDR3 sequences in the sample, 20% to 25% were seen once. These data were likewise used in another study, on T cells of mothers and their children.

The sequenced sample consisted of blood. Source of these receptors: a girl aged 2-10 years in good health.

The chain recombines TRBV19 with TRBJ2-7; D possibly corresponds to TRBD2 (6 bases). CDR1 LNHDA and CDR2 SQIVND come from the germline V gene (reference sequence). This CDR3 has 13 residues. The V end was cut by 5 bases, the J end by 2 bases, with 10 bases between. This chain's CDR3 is CASSRGFPYEQYF. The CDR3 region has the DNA TGTGCCAGTAGTCGGGGGTTCCCCTACGAGCAGTACTTC.

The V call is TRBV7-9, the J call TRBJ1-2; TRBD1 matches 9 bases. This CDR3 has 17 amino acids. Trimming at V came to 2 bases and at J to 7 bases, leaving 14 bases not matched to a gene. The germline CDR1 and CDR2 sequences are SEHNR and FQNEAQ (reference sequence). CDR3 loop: CASSLRRGGTGNGGYTF. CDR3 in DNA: TGTGCCAGCAGCTTACGAAGGGGTGGGACAGGGAACGGTGGCTACACCTTC.

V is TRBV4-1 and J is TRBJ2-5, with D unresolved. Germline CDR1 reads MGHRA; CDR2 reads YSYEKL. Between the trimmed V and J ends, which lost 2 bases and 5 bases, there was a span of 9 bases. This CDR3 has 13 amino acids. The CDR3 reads CASSQIQLETQYF. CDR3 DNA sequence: TGCGCCAGCAGCCAAATTCAACTGGAGACCCAGTACTTC.

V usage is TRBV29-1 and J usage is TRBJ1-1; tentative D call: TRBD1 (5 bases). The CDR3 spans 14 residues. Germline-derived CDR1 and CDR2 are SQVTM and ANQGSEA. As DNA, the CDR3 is TGCATCGGTTCCCGGGGCTTATCGAACACTGAAGCTTTCTTT. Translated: CIGSRGLSNTEAFF.

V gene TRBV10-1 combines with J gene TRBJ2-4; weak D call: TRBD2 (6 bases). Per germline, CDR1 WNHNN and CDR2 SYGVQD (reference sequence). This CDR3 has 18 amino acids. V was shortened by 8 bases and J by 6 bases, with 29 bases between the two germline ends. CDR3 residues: CASVRDTFYGDSANIQYF. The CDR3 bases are TGCGCCAGCGTTAGAGATACTTTCTACGGGGACTCCGCAAACATTCAGTACTTC.